These T cell receptor beta chains were read from a single sample in a study of response to subunit inactivated influenza vaccine. TCRdb independently ran MiXCR on the RT-PCR reads; one entry per CDR3 protein. The sample has roughly 630,000 distinct CDR3 sequences, about 15% seen once. The sequenced sample was PBMCs from blood, obtained 14 days before vaccination. These TCRs come from a man aged 50 to 59 who received an inactivated influenza vaccine. Both conserved end residues are part of each CDR3. The D gene is left open where the match is weak. The size entry is marked missing in some rows and otherwise reads once, few, many or a size class.

cdr3_aa: CASSHDEYTQYF
cdr3_nt: TGTGCCAGCAGCCACGACGAGTATACGCAGTATTTT
clone_size: many
j_call: TRBJ2-3
v_call: TRBV11-2
d_call: NA

cdr3_aa: CASSGAGTGNNEQFF
cdr3_nt: TGTGCCAGCAGCGGAGCCGGGACAGGTAACAATGAGCAGTTCTTC
clone_size: few
j_call: TRBJ2-1
v_call: TRBV9
d_call: TRBD1

cdr3_aa: CSARGPGLAGGKAKNIQYF
cdr3_nt: TGCAGTGCTAGAGGTCCGGGACTAGCGGGGGGGAAAGCCAAAAACATTCAGTACTTC
clone_size: few
j_call: TRBJ2-4
v_call: TRBV20-1
d_call: TRBD2

cdr3_aa: CASSQGPDGSSYNEQFF
cdr3_nt: TGCGCCAGCAGCCAGGGCCCAGACGGCAGCTCCTACAATGAGCAGTTCTTC
clone_size: few
j_call: TRBJ2-1
v_call: TRBV4-3
d_call: NA

cdr3_aa: CSVDERGVTPFF
cdr3_nt: TGCAGCGTTGACGAGCGGGGGGTAACCCCGTTCTTC
clone_size: few
j_call: TRBJ2-1
v_call: TRBV29-1
d_call: TRBD2

cdr3_aa: CASSQDSEVVYNEQFF
cdr3_nt: TGCGCCAGCAGCCAAGATTCTGAGGTGGTTTACAATGAGCAGTTCTTC
clone_size: NA
j_call: TRBJ2-1
v_call: TRBV4-3
d_call: NA

cdr3_aa: CASSQPGLAGNEQFF
cdr3_nt: TGCGCCAGCAGCCAGCCGGGACTAGCGGGTAATGAGCAGTTCTTC
clone_size: many
j_call: TRBJ2-1
v_call: TRBV4-1
d_call: TRBD2

cdr3_aa: CGSGRGSYEQYF
cdr3_nt: TGCGGTAGCGGGAGGGGGAGCTACGAGCAGTACTTC
clone_size: few
j_call: TRBJ2-7
v_call: TRBV20-1
d_call: TRBD2

cdr3_aa: CASSLAGPNYNEQFF
cdr3_nt: TGCGCCAGCAGCTTGGCGGGGCCCAACTACAATGAGCAGTTCTTC
clone_size: many
j_call: TRBJ2-1
v_call: TRBV5-1
d_call: NA

cdr3_aa: CASSLVAAGTRTEAFF
cdr3_nt: TGTGCCAGCAGTTTAGTCGCAGCAGGGACCCGCACTGAAGCTTTCTTT
clone_size: NA
j_call: TRBJ1-1
v_call: TRBV27
d_call: NA

cdr3_aa: CATSREAGVLGELFF
cdr3_nt: TGTGCCACCAGCAGAGAAGCGGGAGTTCTTGGGGAGCTGTTTTTT
clone_size: NA
j_call: TRBJ2-2
v_call: TRBV15
d_call: TRBD2

cdr3_aa: CASRRDSGANVLTF
cdr3_nt: TGTGCCAGCAGGAGGGACTCTGGGGCCAACGTCCTGACTTTC
clone_size: few
j_call: TRBJ2-6
v_call: TRBV6-2/TRBV6-3
d_call: NA

cdr3_aa: CASSQANREYEQYF
cdr3_nt: TGTGCCAGCAGCCAAGCGAACAGGGAGTACGAGCAGTACTTC
clone_size: NA
j_call: TRBJ2-7
v_call: TRBV3-1
d_call: NA

cdr3_aa: CASSSTFSTDTQYF
cdr3_nt: TGTGCCAGCAGCTCGACTTTTAGCACAGATACGCAGTATTTT
clone_size: NA
j_call: TRBJ2-3
v_call: TRBV11-2
d_call: NA

cdr3_aa: CASSLRADANTGELFF
cdr3_nt: TGCGCCAGCAGCTTGAGGGCCGACGCGAACACCGGGGAGCTGTTTTTT
clone_size: NA
j_call: TRBJ2-2
v_call: TRBV5-1
d_call: NA

cdr3_aa: CASSFYGGEPSTDTQYF
cdr3_nt: TGTGCCAGCAGTTTCTACGGGGGGGAGCCTAGCACAGATACGCAGTATTTT
clone_size: NA
j_call: TRBJ2-3
v_call: TRBV12-3/TRBV12-4
d_call: TRBD2

cdr3_aa: CASSAPLADTQYF
cdr3_nt: TGTGCCAGCAGCGCCCCACTAGCCGATACGCAGTATTTT
clone_size: few
j_call: TRBJ2-3
v_call: TRBV7-9
d_call: NA

cdr3_aa: CATSGNGGLGANVLTF
cdr3_nt: TGTGCCACCAGTGGTAATGGGGGGCTAGGGGCCAACGTCCTGACTTTC
clone_size: few
j_call: TRBJ2-6
v_call: TRBV24-1
d_call: NA

cdr3_aa: CASSTGQTYNEQFF
cdr3_nt: TGTGCCAGCAGCACGGGACAGACCTACAATGAGCAGTTCTTC
clone_size: NA
j_call: TRBJ2-1
v_call: TRBV7-6
d_call: TRBD1

cdr3_aa: CASRHTSGGYNEQFF
cdr3_nt: TGTGCCAGCAGGCATACTAGCGGGGGGTACAATGAGCAGTTCTTC
clone_size: few
j_call: TRBJ2-1
v_call: TRBV2
d_call: TRBD2

cdr3_aa: CSTGRGETQYF
cdr3_nt: TGCAGCACAGGCCGAGGAGAGACCCAGTACTTC
clone_size: few
j_call: TRBJ2-5
v_call: TRBV29-1
d_call: NA

cdr3_aa: CASSGKRGDTQYF
cdr3_nt: TGTGCCAGTAGTGGAAAGAGGGGGGATACGCAGTATTTT
clone_size: few
j_call: TRBJ2-3
v_call: TRBV19
d_call: NA

cdr3_aa: CSARSRFRESYNEQFF
cdr3_nt: TGCAGTGCTAGATCTCGGTTCCGCGAGAGTTACAATGAGCAGTTCTTC
clone_size: few
j_call: TRBJ2-1
v_call: TRBV20-1
d_call: NA